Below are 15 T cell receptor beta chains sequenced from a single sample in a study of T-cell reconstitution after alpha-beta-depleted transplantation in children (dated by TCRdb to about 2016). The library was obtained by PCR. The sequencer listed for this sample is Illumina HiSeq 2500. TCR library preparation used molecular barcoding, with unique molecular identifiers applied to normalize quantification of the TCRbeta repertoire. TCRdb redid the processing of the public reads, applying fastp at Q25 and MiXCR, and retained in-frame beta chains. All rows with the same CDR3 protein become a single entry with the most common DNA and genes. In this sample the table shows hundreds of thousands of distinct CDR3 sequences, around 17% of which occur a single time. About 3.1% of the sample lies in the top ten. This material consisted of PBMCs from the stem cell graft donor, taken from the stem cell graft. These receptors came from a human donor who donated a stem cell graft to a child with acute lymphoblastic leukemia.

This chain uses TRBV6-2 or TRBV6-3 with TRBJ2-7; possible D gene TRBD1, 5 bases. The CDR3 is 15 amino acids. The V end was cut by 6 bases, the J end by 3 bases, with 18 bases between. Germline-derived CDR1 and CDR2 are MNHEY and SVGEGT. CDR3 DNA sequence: TGTGCCAGCAGCCAATACCAGGGTGGGGACTACGAGCAGTACTTC. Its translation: CASSQYQGGDYEQYF.

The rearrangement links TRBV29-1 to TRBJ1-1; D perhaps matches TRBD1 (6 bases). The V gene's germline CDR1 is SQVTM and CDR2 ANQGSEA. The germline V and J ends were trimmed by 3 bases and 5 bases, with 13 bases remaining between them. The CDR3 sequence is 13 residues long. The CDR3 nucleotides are TGCAGCGTTGACTTGGGGGGCTATACTGAAGCTTTCTTT. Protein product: CSVDLGGYTEAFF.

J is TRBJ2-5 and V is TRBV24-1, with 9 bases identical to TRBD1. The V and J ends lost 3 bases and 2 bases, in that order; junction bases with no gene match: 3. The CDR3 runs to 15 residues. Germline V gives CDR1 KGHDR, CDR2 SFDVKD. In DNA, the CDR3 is TGTGCCACCAGTGATCGACAGGGGGGTCAAGAGACCCAGTACTTC. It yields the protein CATSDRQGGQETQYF.

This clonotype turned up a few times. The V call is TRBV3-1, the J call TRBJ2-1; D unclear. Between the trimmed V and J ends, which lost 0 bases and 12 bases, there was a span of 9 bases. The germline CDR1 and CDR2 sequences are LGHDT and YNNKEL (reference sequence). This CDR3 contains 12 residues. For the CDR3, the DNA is TGTGCCAGCAGCCAAGAATGGTTTCTGCAGTTCTTC. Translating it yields CASSQEWFLQFF.

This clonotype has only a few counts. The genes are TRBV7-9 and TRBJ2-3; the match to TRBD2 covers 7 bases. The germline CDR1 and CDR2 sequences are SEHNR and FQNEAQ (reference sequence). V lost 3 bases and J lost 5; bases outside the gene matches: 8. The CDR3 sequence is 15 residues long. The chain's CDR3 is CASSFGLGTEDTQYF. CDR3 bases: TGTGCCAGCAGCTTCGGACTAGGAACGGAAGATACGCAGTATTTT.

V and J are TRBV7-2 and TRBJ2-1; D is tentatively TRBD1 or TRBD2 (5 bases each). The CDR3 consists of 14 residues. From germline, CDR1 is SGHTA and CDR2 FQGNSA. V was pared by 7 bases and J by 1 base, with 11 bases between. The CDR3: CASNEWGSYNEQFF. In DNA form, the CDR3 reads TGTGCCAGCAACGAATGGGGGTCCTACAATGAGCAGTTCTTC.

The CDR3 coding sequence is TGTGCCAGCAGCCAAGGTCAAGGAGCCACCTTC. Translated: CASSQGQGATF. The chain links TRBV14 to TRBJ1-2; no clear D gene. The CDR3 covers 11 residues. Germline-derived CDR1 and CDR2 are SGHDN and FVKESK. Trimming pared 1 base from V and 13 bases from J, leaving 10 bases between. The whole variable domain, remainder taken from reference TRBV14 and TRBJ1-2, is EAGVTQFPSHSVIEKGQTVTLRCDPISGHDNLYWYRRVMGKEIKFLLHFVKESKQDESGMPNNRFLAERTGGTYSTLKVQPAELEDSGVYFCASSQGQGATFGSGTRLTVV.

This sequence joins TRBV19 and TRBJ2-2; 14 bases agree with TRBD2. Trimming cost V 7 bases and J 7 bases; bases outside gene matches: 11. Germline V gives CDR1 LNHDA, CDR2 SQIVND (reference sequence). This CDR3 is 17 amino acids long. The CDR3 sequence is CASTFSGTSGRDGELFF. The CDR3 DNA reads TGTGCCAGTACTTTCTCCGGGACTAGCGGGAGAGACGGGGAGCTGTTTTTT.

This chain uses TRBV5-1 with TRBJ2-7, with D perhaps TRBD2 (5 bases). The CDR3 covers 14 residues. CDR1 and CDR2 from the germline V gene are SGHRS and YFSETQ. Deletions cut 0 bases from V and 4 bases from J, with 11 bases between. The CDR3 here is CASSLVTGRYEQYF. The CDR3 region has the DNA TGCGCCAGCAGCTTGGTTACGGGAAGGTACGAGCAGTACTTC.

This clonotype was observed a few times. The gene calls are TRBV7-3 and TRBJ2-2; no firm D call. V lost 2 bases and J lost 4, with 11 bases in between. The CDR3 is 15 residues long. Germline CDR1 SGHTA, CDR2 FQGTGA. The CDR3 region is CASSLSAGGTGELFF. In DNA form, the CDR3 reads TGTGCCAGCAGCTTATCAGCAGGTGGCACCGGGGAGCTGTTTTTT.

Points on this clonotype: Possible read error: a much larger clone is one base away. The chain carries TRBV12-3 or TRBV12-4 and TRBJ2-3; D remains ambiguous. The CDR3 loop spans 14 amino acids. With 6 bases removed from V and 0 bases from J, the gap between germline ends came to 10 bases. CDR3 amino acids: CASRLMLSTDTQYF. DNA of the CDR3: TGTGCCAGCAGGTTAATGCTTAGCACAGATACGCAGTATTTT.

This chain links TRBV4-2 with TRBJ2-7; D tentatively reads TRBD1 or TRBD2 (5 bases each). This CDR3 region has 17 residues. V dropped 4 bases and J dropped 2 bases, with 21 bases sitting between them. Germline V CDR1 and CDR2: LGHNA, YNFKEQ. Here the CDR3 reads CASSPLGRDELTYEQYF. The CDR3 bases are TGTGCCAGCAGCCCATTGGGTAGGGACGAACTTACCTACGAGCAGTACTTC.

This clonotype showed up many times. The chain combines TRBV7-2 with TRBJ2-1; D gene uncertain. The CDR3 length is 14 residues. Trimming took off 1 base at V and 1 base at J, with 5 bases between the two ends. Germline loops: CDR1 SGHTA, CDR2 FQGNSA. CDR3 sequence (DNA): TGTGCCAGCAGCTTAGACGGATCCTACAATGAGCAGTTCTTC. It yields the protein CASSLDGSYNEQFF.

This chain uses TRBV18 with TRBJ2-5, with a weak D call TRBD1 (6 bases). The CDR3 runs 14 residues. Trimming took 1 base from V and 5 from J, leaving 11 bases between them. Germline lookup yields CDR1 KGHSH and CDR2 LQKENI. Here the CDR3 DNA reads TGTGCCAGCTCACCACGGCAGGGGCATGAGACCCAGTACTTC. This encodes CASSPRQGHETQYF.

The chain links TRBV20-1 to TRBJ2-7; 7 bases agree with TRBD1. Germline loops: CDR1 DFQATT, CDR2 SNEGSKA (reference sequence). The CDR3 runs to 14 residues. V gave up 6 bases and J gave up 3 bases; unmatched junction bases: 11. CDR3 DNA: TGCAGTGCGCGTGGAAACGACAGGGTCTACGAGCAGTACTTC. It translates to CSARGNDRVYEQYF.